This TCR beta chain comes out of a study of T cell responses to AZD1222 COVID-19 vaccine. Findings and limits, study-wide: Baseline seropositivity characterized only a handful of AZD1222 recipients. Donors, mostly white British, included more females; clonal diversity was possibly underestimated.

Sequencing was performed with immunoSEQ multiplex PCR; in TCRdb, only in-frame clones are kept and a portion is missing. The sample lists 120,000 to 150,000 clones, about 92% seen once, with roughly 1.7% in the top ten. Combined were second doses at about 4 or about 12 weeks. Note on this clone: The antigen is not known.

The V gene end was trimmed by 6 bases and the J gene end by 6 bases; junction bases not matched to a gene: 8. The germline gives CDR1 MDHEN, CDR2 SYDVKM. The CDR3 is 15 residues long. This sequence originates from an adult who received the AZD1222 COVID-19 vaccine. The rearrangement uses TRBV28 and TRBJ1-3; 10 bases align to TRBD1. This specimen was peripheral blood, taken 28 days after the second AZD1222 dose. The CDR3 region is CASSLTGGRANTIYF. The CDR3 nucleotides are TGTGCCAGCAGCCTGACAGGGGGCCGGGCAAACACCATATATTTT.